The rows below give T cell receptor beta chains drawn from one sample of a study of blood T cell repertoires in COVID-19. The protocol was immunoSEQ multiplex PCR, while the TCRdb copy is restricted to in-frame clones and leaves out a portion. The sample contains approximately 160,000 clones, more than 75% of which appear only once. Source material: peripheral blood. These receptors originate from a man in his sixties with COVID-19, enrolled during active disease. Both conserved end residues are part of each CDR3. The order of the fields is V gene, clone size, CDR3 protein. The size of a clone is reported for some rows only, either as once, few or many, or as a class for expanded clones.

v_call: TRBV5-6
clone_size: .
cdr3_aa: CASSYGQGGNQPQHF

v_call: TRBV4-3
clone_size: .
cdr3_aa: CASSQGGSKNTEAFF

v_call: TRBV30
clone_size: .
cdr3_aa: CAWSQLKRTGPTEAFF

v_call: TRBV6-5
clone_size: .
cdr3_aa: CASSRTRESGYTF

v_call: TRBV10-2
clone_size: few
cdr3_aa: CASSDGAENTEAFF

v_call: TRBV6-5
clone_size: .
cdr3_aa: CASSDRVLNEQFF

v_call: TRBV14
clone_size: .
cdr3_aa: CASSPKGFRTGRFNEQFF

v_call: TRBV3-1/TRBV3-2
clone_size: .
cdr3_aa: CASSQETGRDTDTQYF

v_call: TRBV11-2
clone_size: once
cdr3_aa: CASSLQGAAINGYTF

v_call: TRBV14
clone_size: once
cdr3_aa: CASSRTSGVGKNIQYF

v_call: TRBV7-9
clone_size: .
cdr3_aa: CASSRGQANSPLHF

v_call: TRBV5-6
clone_size: once
cdr3_aa: CASSRMTSGGAHTGELFF

v_call: TRBV6-1
clone_size: .
cdr3_aa: CASSEFRAITGELFF

v_call: TRBV28
clone_size: .
cdr3_aa: CASSSGTVGNQPQHF

v_call: TRBV29-1
clone_size: .
cdr3_aa: CSVALSGGGTDTQYF

v_call: TRBV25-1
clone_size: few
cdr3_aa: CASSEFEGRNSPLHF

v_call: TRBV18
clone_size: .
cdr3_aa: CASSLQGGDYGYTF

v_call: TRBV6-6
clone_size: .
cdr3_aa: CASTVQGAYYGYTF

v_call: TRBV21-1
clone_size: .
cdr3_aa: CASARVEGSTEAFF

v_call: TRBV18
clone_size: .
cdr3_aa: CASSPKQGANTEAFF

v_call: TRBV18
clone_size: .
cdr3_aa: CASSPQSGRGSSYNEQFF

v_call: TRBV18
clone_size: .
cdr3_aa: CASSPSTGIKETQYF

v_call: TRBV7-2
clone_size: .
cdr3_aa: CASSRRGVTEAFF

v_call: TRBV4-1
clone_size: .
cdr3_aa: CASSQVRQGPGEKLFF

v_call: TRBV24-1
clone_size: .
cdr3_aa: CATSRPGISTDTQYF

v_call: TRBV30
clone_size: .
cdr3_aa: CAWSGPRMGASNEKLFF

v_call: TRBV6-2/TRBV6-3
clone_size: .
cdr3_aa: CASSYGKGANTGELFF

v_call: TRBV7-8
clone_size: .
cdr3_aa: CASSLMWHPNTEAFF

v_call: TRBV7-2
clone_size: once
cdr3_aa: CASSAGQAAYNEQFF

v_call: TRBV18
clone_size: .
cdr3_aa: CASTPGGYGYTF

v_call: TRBV5-6
clone_size: few
cdr3_aa: CASSSVPNSPLHF